This record concerns one TCR beta chain sequence. Antigen specificity is unknown. 13 Jbeta primers and 60 Vbeta primers were used for the PCR. Some clones are missing from TCRdb's copy, which holds only in-frame ones; the method was immunoSEQ multiplex PCR. This sample contains 190,000 or so clones. There are 12 residues in the CDR3. Looked up from germline, CDR1 is SGHDT and CDR2 is YYEEEE. V shed 0 bases and J shed 5 bases, with 5 bases lying between them. This specimen belongs to a study of cytomegalovirus exposure and HLA in healthy donors. Points from the study as a whole: The authors enumerated over 150 TCR beta chains as linked to cytomegalovirus. CMV antigen specificity of a few CMV-associated chains was confirmed in vitro. A later analysis found most CMV-associated TCR beta chains apparently HLA-restricted.

The chain joins TRBV5-6 to TRBJ1-2; D is unclear. The specimen was PBMCs. The clonotype originates from a boy aged 5-17 years in good health and CMV-seronegative. The CDR3 sequence is CASSLGTYGYTF. DNA for the CDR3: TGTGCCAGCAGCTTGGGGACTTATGGCTACACCTTC.